These T cell receptor beta chains were read from a single sample in a study of cytomegalovirus exposure and HLA in healthy donors. This table comes from immunoSEQ multiplex PCR, and its TCRdb copy is limited to in-frame clones, with some not included. The sample includes roughly 200,000 clones, 60% to 85% of them seen just once. Source material: PBMCs. These receptors all come from a male donor in good health and CMV-seronegative. Each CDR3 is given with its conserved first and last residue. The order of the fields is J gene, V gene, D gene, clone size, CDR3 DNA, CDR3 protein. A D gene is named only where the DNA matches it firmly. Expanded clones are given a class, and other clones once, few, many or no size at all.

j_call: TRBJ2-1; v_call: TRBV30; d_call: -; clone_size: few; cdr3_nt: TGTGCCTGGTTGGATGAGGCCATCCCTTACAATGAGCAGTTCTTC; cdr3_aa: CAWLDEAIPYNEQFF
j_call: TRBJ1-2; v_call: TRBV6-6; d_call: TRBD1; clone_size: -; cdr3_nt: TGTGCCAGCAGTTACCCCCAGGGGGACGGCTACACCTTC; cdr3_aa: CASSYPQGDGYTF
j_call: TRBJ1-1; v_call: TRBV30; d_call: -; clone_size: -; cdr3_nt: TGTGCCTGGAGTGTACTAGAGAACACTGAAGCTTTCTTT; cdr3_aa: CAWSVLENTEAFF
j_call: TRBJ2-3; v_call: TRBV7-3; d_call: TRBD2; clone_size: -; cdr3_nt: TGTGCCAGCAGCTTGCGATTAGCGGGGGGGCAGGGAGATACGCAGTATTTT; cdr3_aa: CASSLRLAGGQGDTQYF
j_call: TRBJ1-4; v_call: TRBV28; d_call: -; clone_size: few; cdr3_nt: TGTGCCAGCAGCCTCGACAGGGAAAAACTGTTTTTT; cdr3_aa: CASSLDREKLFF
j_call: TRBJ2-1; v_call: TRBV25-1; d_call: TRBD1; clone_size: few; cdr3_nt: TGTGCCAGCGGCGGACAGGGGGCGCCTTGGAATGAGCAGTTCTTC; cdr3_aa: CASGGQGAPWNEQFF
j_call: TRBJ1-5; v_call: TRBV5-1; d_call: TRBD1; clone_size: -; cdr3_nt: TGCGCCAGCAGCGATGGACAGGCCAATCAGCCCCAGCATTTT; cdr3_aa: CASSDGQANQPQHF
j_call: TRBJ2-1; v_call: TRBV4-3; d_call: TRBD2; clone_size: -; cdr3_nt: TGCGCCAGCAGCTACCTGGCGGGAGAAGACAATGAGCAGTTCTTC; cdr3_aa: CASSYLAGEDNEQFF
j_call: TRBJ2-3; v_call: TRBV9; d_call: TRBD2; clone_size: -; cdr3_nt: TGTGCCAGCAGCGTAGGGACTAGCGGTAGCACAGATACGCAGTATTTT; cdr3_aa: CASSVGTSGSTDTQYF
j_call: TRBJ1-5; v_call: TRBV7-6; d_call: -; clone_size: -; cdr3_nt: TGTGCCAGCAGTACCGGTGGGGGGTCTCAGCCCCAGCATTTT; cdr3_aa: CASSTGGGSQPQHF
j_call: TRBJ2-3; v_call: TRBV27; d_call: -; clone_size: -; cdr3_nt: TGTGCCAGCAGTTTCGGCGGTGCTAGCACAGATACGCAGTATTTT; cdr3_aa: CASSFGGASTDTQYF
j_call: TRBJ1-3; v_call: TRBV6-5; d_call: -; clone_size: -; cdr3_nt: TGTGCCTCCTCAGGGGCGGGGGGTCCTGGAAACACCATATATTTT; cdr3_aa: CASSGAGGPGNTIYF
j_call: TRBJ2-1; v_call: TRBV28; d_call: TRBD1; clone_size: -; cdr3_nt: TGTGCCAGCAGTGACGGGACAGGGCCTTTTAATGAGCAGTTCTTC; cdr3_aa: CASSDGTGPFNEQFF